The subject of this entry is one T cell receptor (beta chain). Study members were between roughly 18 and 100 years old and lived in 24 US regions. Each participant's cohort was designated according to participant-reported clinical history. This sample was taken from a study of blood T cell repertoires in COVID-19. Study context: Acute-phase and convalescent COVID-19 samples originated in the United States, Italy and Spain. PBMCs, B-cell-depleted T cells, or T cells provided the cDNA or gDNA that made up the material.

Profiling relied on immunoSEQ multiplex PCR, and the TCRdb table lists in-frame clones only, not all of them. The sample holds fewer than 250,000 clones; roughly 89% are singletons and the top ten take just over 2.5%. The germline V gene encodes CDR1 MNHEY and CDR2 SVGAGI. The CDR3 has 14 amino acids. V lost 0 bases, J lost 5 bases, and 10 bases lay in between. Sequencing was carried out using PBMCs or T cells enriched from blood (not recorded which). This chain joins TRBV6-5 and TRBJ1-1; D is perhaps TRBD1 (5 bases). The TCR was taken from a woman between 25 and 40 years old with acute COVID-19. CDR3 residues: CASSYSTQGTEAFF. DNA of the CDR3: TGTGCCAGCAGTTACTCGACCCAGGGTACTGAAGCTTTCTTT.